The entry below describes one TCR beta chain. Its antigen is currently unknown. This specimen comes from a study of monozygotic twins with inflammatory bowel disease. General observations from the study: There was no way to distinguish the different T cell subtypes.

This CDR3 region has 14 residues. Germline CDR1 reads SGHVS; CDR2 reads FNYEAQ. TCRdb processed the 5' RACE reads again and assigns one entry to each CDR3 protein, with no DNA. The table lists around 190,000 distinct CDR3 sequences. This receptor was identified in a human donor with ulcerative colitis or Crohn's disease, or a healthy co-twin of an affected twin (not recorded which). Sequences were obtained from blood. The rearrangement uses TRBV7-6 and TRBJ2-2. CDR3 sequence: CASSLVTNTGELFF.